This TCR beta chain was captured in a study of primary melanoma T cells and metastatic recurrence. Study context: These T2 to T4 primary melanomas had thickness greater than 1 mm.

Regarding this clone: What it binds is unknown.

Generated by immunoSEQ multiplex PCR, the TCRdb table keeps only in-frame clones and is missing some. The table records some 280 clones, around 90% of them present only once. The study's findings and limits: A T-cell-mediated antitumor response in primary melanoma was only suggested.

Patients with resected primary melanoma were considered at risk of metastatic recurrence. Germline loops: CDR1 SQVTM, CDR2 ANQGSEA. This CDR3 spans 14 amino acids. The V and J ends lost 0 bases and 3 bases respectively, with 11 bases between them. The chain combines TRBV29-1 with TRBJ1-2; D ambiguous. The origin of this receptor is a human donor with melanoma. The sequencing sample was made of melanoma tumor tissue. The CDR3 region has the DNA TGCAGCGTTGAAGACCCGGCAACCTACTATGGCTACACCTTC. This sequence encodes CSVEDPATYYGYTF.